Sequencing of this T cell receptor beta chain was carried out in a study of cytomegalovirus exposure and HLA in healthy donors. Regarding the study as a whole: An ancestry cluster, one associated with Asian ancestry, reportedly showed fewer N-insertions than the approximately 700-donor mean in a later analysis. A few of the chains that were CMV-associated were confirmed in vitro to be specific for CMV antigens.

The PCR used 60 Vbeta and 13 Jbeta primers. Clones were sequenced by immunoSEQ multiplex PCR, and TCRdb holds only the in-frame ones, with some missing. The sample lists approximately 110,000 clones; roughly 71% were seen once. As regards this clone: Its specificity is not known.

This CDR3 region has 16 residues. In germline, CDR1 is MNHEY, CDR2 SVGAGI. Trimming removed 2 bases at V and 1 base at J, with 14 bases between. The V call is TRBV6-5, the J call TRBJ2-5, with TRBD2 as a possible D gene (5 bases). The sample taken for sequencing was PBMCs. The clonotype originates from a man aged 18 to 29 in good health and CMV-seropositive. CDR3 in amino acids: CASSYGVGGFQETQYF. Here the CDR3 DNA reads TGTGCCAGCAGTTACGGCGTGGGCGGGTTCCAAGAGACCCAGTACTTC.